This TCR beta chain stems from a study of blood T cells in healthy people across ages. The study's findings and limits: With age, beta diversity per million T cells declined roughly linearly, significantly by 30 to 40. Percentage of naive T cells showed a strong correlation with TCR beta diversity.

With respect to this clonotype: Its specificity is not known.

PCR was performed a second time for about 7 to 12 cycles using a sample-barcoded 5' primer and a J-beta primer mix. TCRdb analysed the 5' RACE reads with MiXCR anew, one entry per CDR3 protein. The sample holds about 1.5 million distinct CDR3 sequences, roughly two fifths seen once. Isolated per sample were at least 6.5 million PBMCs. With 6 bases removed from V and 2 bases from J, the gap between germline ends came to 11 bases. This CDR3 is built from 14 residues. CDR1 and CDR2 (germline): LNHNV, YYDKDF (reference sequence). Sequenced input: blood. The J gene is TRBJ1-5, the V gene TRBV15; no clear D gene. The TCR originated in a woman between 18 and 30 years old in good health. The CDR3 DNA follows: TGTGCCACCAGAAAACTCCAGGGCAATCAGCCCCAGCATTTT. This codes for CATRKLQGNQPQHF.